This is a list of T cell receptor beta chains from one sample in a study of beta chain features in type 1 diabetes. Measured with immunoSEQ multiplex PCR; TCRdb has only the in-frame clones, and not every one. The table lists roughly 300,000 clones, around 8% of them singletons. The material sequenced was central memory CD4+ T cells from blood. These receptor sequences come from a woman under 30 in good health. The CDR3 runs from the conserved cysteine through the conserved F or W. The D gene is left open where the match is weak. Some rows have no size entry. The others give once, few or many, or a class for an expanded clone.

>.|TRBV27|few|TRBJ1-5
TGTGCCAGCAGTACATATTGGGATTCCCAACGGGATCAGCCCCAGCATTTT
CASSTYWDSQRDQPQHF
>.|TRBV15|few|TRBJ2-3
TGTGCCACCAGCAGAGCCGGGACTACGCAGTATTTT
CATSRAGTTQYF
>.|TRBV2|few|TRBJ2-3
TGTGCCAGCAGTGAAGGGCAAATCACAGATACGCAGTATTTT
CASSEGQITDTQYF
>.|TRBV19|.|TRBJ1-5
TGTGCCAGTAGTATCGGTGGGGCCGGGGGCAGTGATCAGCCCCAGCATTTT
CASSIGGAGGSDQPQHF
>.|TRBV20-1|.|TRBJ2-7
TGCAGTGCTAGGGACACCTACGAGCAGTACTTC
CSARDTYEQYF
>TRBD1|TRBV7-2|few|TRBJ2-1
TGTGCCAGCAGCTTAACAGGGGTATACAATGAGCAGTTCTTC
CASSLTGVYNEQFF
>.|TRBV7-2|few|TRBJ2-7
TGTGCCAGCAGCTTAGCGGGAAGGAGCTCCTACGAGCAGTACTTC
CASSLAGRSSYEQYF
>.|TRBV6-1|many|TRBJ1-5
TGTGCCAGCAGTGAATCGGGGAGCAATCAGCCCCAGCATTTT
CASSESGSNQPQHF
>TRBD2|TRBV9|few|TRBJ2-7
TGTGCCAGTTCTCCGGGACTAAACTCCTACGAGCAGTACTTC
CASSPGLNSYEQYF
>.|TRBV5-4|few|TRBJ2-1
TGTGCCAGCAGCGCGAGCTCCCGAACTAGGTCGCATGAGCAGTTCTTC
CASSASSRTRSHEQFF
>.|TRBV7-2|.|TRBJ1-1
TGTGCCAGCAGCCTACTCAACACTGAAGCTTTCTTT
CASSLLNTEAFF
>.|TRBV27|few|TRBJ2-1
TGTGCCAGCAGTTCCATCCATAACTACAATGAGCAGTTCTTC
CASSSIHNYNEQFF
>TRBD1|TRBV7-9|.|TRBJ2-7
TGTGCCAGCAGCTCCCCCCGGACAGGGAACTACGAGCAGTACTTC
CASSSPRTGNYEQYF
>.|TRBV27|.|TRBJ2-5
TGTGCCAGCGGGAGGAGAGAGACCCAGTACTTC
CASGRRETQYF
>TRBD2|TRBV27|.|TRBJ2-4
TGTGCCAGCAGCCCGGGACTAAGGCCTCGAGCCAAAAACATTCAGTACTTC
CASSPGLRPRAKNIQYF
>TRBD2|TRBV7-2|.|TRBJ2-3
TGTGCCAGCAGCAAGGGGACTAGCCCAGATACGCAGTATTTT
CASSKGTSPDTQYF